The source of this T cell receptor beta chain is a study of cytomegalovirus exposure and HLA in healthy donors. Whole-study results and caveats: A later analysis associated some 18,000 TCR beta sequences with HLA alleles at a 0.05 false discovery rate. Earlier analysis yielded a pattern in which most TCR beta V segments were productive about 87% or about 30% of the time. One cluster of highly shared sequence variants probably arose as a sequencing artifact. TCR beta V- and J-gene trimming, according to a later analysis, was linked to a missense DCLRE1C variant.

A multiplex PCR was run with 60 Vbeta primers and 13 Jbeta primers. Produced via immunoSEQ multiplex PCR; TCRdb's table is partial and in-frame only. The sample includes under 250,000 clones, about 80% seen only once; the top ten take about 0.63%. This clone was observed a few times. Antigen specificity is unknown. The sample comprised PBMCs. The TCR sequence derives from a man between 18 and 35 years old in good health and CMV-seronegative.

The CDR3 DNA reads as TGTGCCAGCAGCTTGCTTAGGGAGGATGGCTACACCTTC. This encodes CASSLLREDGYTF. The chain couples TRBV5-4 to TRBJ1-2; D uncertain. The germline gives CDR1 SGHNT, CDR2 YYREEE (reference sequence). The ends were cut back, 1 base at V and 6 bases at J, with 10 bases in the middle. CDR3 length equals 13 residues.